The TCR beta chain described here comes from a study of technical replicates of blood from a handful of donors. Clones were sequenced by immunoSEQ multiplex PCR, and TCRdb holds only the in-frame ones, with some missing. This table has about 14,000 clones, roughly 80% appearing once. CDR3 length: 12 amino acids. Per the germline V gene, CDR1 is MNHNY and CDR2 is SVGAGI (reference sequence). V shed 8 bases, J shed 7 bases, and the junction held 3 bases outside the gene matches. The sequence was obtained from a human donor in good health. This rearrangement joins TRBV6-6 to TRBJ1-1; the match to TRBD1 covers 11 bases. Sample: PBMCs. CDR3 sequence (DNA): TGTGCCAGCCGGGACAGGGGGGATGAAGCTTTCTTT. It is translated as CASRDRGDEAFF.